What follows are 17 T cell receptor beta chains derived from one specimen sequenced in a study of regulatory T cells in long-lasting Graves disease (dated by TCRdb to 2020 to 2023). The time point label corresponds to: newly diagnosed GD, antithyroid drugs for less than 3 months. RNA was extracted from PBMCs in TRIzol for both TCR sequencing and RNA sequencing. Libraries were built with multiplex PCR. The run used an Illumina HiSeq 4000. TCR beta libraries were built with iRepertoire HTBI primers and Arm-PCR amplification of CDR3 regions. In-frame beta chains were kept once TCRdb had trimmed the public reads at Q25 with fastp and called clones with MiXCR. Rows are unified per CDR3 protein, each entry keeping the most common DNA and genes. The sample contains approximately 470,000 distinct CDR3 sequences, around 15% of them found a single time. 9.5% to 15% of the sample is taken by the ten largest.

These same records also appear under a second study, on T cells in Graves' hyperthyroidism and ophthalmopathy.

This specimen consisted of peripheral blood mononuclear cells (PBMCs), obtained at new diagnosis, from a patient treated with antithyroid drugs. These receptors were obtained from a man aged 40-49 years with Graves disease. Donor details come from another sample of the same person, matched by shared clones.

This clonotype was found many times. CDR3: CASSESIGAGETQYF. The CDR3 coding sequence is TGTGCCAGCAGTGAATCCATCGGGGCGGGGGAGACCCAGTACTTC. The rearrangement uses TRBV25-1 and TRBJ2-5; weak D call: TRBD2 (6 bases). The germline CDR1 and CDR2 sequences are MGHDK and SYGVNS. The CDR3 loop spans 15 amino acids. Between the trimmed V and J ends, which lost 1 base and 5 bases, there was a span of 14 bases.

V gene TRBV6-2 or TRBV6-3 combines with J gene TRBJ2-3, with a weak D call TRBD2 (5 bases). Per germline, CDR1 MNHEY and CDR2 SVGEGT. Trimming pared 5 bases from V and 2 bases from J, leaving 17 bases between. This CDR3 comprises 16 residues. DNA of the CDR3: TGTGCCAGCAGTGCCGCTACTAGAGGGAACACAGATACGCAGTATTTT. Translated, it gives CASSAATRGNTDTQYF.

This clonotype was seen repeatedly, ten times or more. CDR3 in DNA: TGTGCCAGCAGCCGGACAACCTTTACGCAGTATTTT. Protein sequence: CASSRTTFTQYF. J is TRBJ2-3 and V is TRBV11-2; D possibly corresponds to TRBD1 (5 bases). V gave up 5 bases and J gave up 8 bases, with 11 bases separating them. Per germline, CDR1 SGHAT and CDR2 FQNNGV. The CDR3 has 12 amino acids.

This clonotype was seen many times. This sequence joins TRBV20-1 and TRBJ2-3; D unresolved. Germline V lookup: CDR1 DFQATT, CDR2 SNEGSKA (reference sequence). The V end was cut by 2 bases, the J end by 4 bases, with 4 bases between. The CDR3 spans 11 residues. The CDR3 region is CSARQADTQYF. The CDR3 DNA reads as TGCAGTGCTAGACAGGCAGATACGCAGTATTTT.

This clonotype appeared many times. The V gene is TRBV28, the J gene TRBJ2-7; no clear D. Germline loops: CDR1 MDHEN, CDR2 SYDVKM. This CDR3 region has 12 residues. V shed 2 bases and J shed 4 bases, with 6 bases lying between them. The CDR3 DNA reads as TGTGCCAGCAGTTTACTTAATTACGAGCAGTACTTC. It translates to CASSLLNYEQYF.

This clonotype was seen a handful of times. This rearrangement joins TRBV27 to TRBJ2-5; TRBD2 matches at 8 bases. The CDR3 loop spans 16 amino acids. V shed 6 bases, J shed 5 bases, and the junction held 14 bases outside the gene matches. Germline CDR1 is MNHEY and CDR2 is SMNVEV (reference sequence). The CDR3 spells CASSTWGGGPKETQYF. The CDR3 DNA reads TGTGCCAGCAGCACCTGGGGCGGGGGGCCGAAGGAGACCCAGTACTTC.

Ten or more counts support this clonotype. This sequence joins TRBV20-1 and TRBJ2-5, with D possibly being TRBD2 (6 bases). V lost 5 bases to trimming and J lost 1 base, with 11 bases between them. The CDR3 has 13 residues. CDR1 and CDR2 from the germline V gene are DFQATT and SNEGSKA (reference sequence). In DNA, the CDR3 is TGCAGTGCTTCAACCGGGAGCCAAGAGACCCAGTACTTC. Residues: CSASTGSQETQYF.

This clonotype has at least ten counts. V usage is TRBV11-2 and J usage is TRBJ2-2, with D perhaps matching TRBD2 (6 bases). Trimming stripped 5 bases from V and 1 base from J, with 17 bases between. The CDR3 is 17 residues long. CDR1 is SGHAT, CDR2 FQNNGV, per germline. CDR3 loop: CASSLGTGWRNTGELFF. The CDR3 DNA follows: TGTGCCAGCAGCCTCGGGACTGGATGGAGGAACACCGGGGAGCTGTTTTTT.

This clonotype was counted at least ten times. The chain recombines TRBV12-3 or TRBV12-4 with TRBJ2-7; TRBD2 agrees at 8 bases. V dropped 1 base and J dropped 6; count of bases not matched to a gene: 8. The CDR3 runs to 15 residues. The CDR3 reads CASSLDVSGTSEQYF. CDR3 in DNA: TGTGCCAGCAGTTTAGATGTTAGCGGGACAAGCGAGCAGTACTTC.

This clonotype appeared once. CDR3 sequence reads: CASSFGPEVGYEQFF. Written as DNA, the CDR3 is TGTGCCAGCAGCTTCGGCCCGGAGGTTGGGTATGAGCAGTTCTTC. The chain uses TRBV5-5 and TRBJ2-1; weak D call: TRBD2 (5 bases). Germline V gene sequence: CDR1 SGHKS, CDR2 YYEKEE (reference sequence). V was pared by 2 bases and J by 8 bases, with 17 bases between. This CDR3 is built from 15 residues.

This clonotype has ten or more counts. This chain connects TRBV27 to TRBJ2-1; 15 bases are a match to TRBD2. The CDR3 consists of 20 residues. Germline values: CDR1 MNHEY, CDR2 SMNVEV (reference sequence). Trimming removed 7 bases from V and 2 bases from J; junction bases left unmatched: 15. The CDR3 sequence: CASTPGGTGTSGRTYNEQFF. In nucleotides, the CDR3 is TGTGCCAGCACCCCGGGCGGTACCGGGACTAGCGGGAGGACCTACAATGAGCAGTTCTTC.

This clonotype was counted many times. The chain has TRBV5-6 and TRBJ2-5; D possibly uses TRBD1 or TRBD2 (5 bases each). Trimming shortened V by 1 base and J by 5 bases, and 12 bases separated the two germline ends. Germline V gene lookup returns CDR1 SGHDT and CDR2 YYEEEE. The CDR3 totals 14 residues. CDR3 amino acids: CASSLYGDGETQYF. The CDR3 DNA reads as TGTGCCAGCAGCTTGTACGGGGACGGGGAGACCCAGTACTTC.

This clonotype has just a few counts. This chain connects TRBV4-1 to TRBJ2-3; 7 bases are a match to TRBD2. J lost 2 bases, V lost 0 bases, and 5 bases had no gene match. The CDR3 loop spans 16 amino acids. Germline V gene data show CDR1 as MGHRA and CDR2 as YSYEKL. The CDR3 loop is CASSQEGAGPTDTQYF. The CDR3 DNA follows: TGCGCCAGCAGCCAAGAAGGAGCGGGGCCCACAGATACGCAGTATTTT.

The chain couples TRBV20-1 to TRBJ1-5; tentative D call: TRBD1 (5 bases). Trimming took 2 bases from V and 1 from J, leaving 6 bases between them. Germline V CDR1 and CDR2: DFQATT, SNEGSKA (reference sequence). This CDR3 contains 13 residues. CDR3 region: CSARKGSNQPQHF. The CDR3 DNA is TGCAGTGCTAGAAAGGGGAGCAATCAGCCCCAGCATTTT.

In this sample, this clonotype turned up many times. The chain is built from TRBV28 and TRBJ1-5, with D perhaps matching TRBD1 (5 bases). From germline, CDR1 is MDHEN and CDR2 SYDVKM. The CDR3 length is 13 residues. Deletions cut 3 bases from V and 6 bases from J, with 9 bases between. The CDR3 sequence: CASSFRTFQPQHF. The CDR3 DNA sequence: TGTGCCAGCAGTTTCCGGACATTTCAGCCCCAGCATTTT.

In this sample, this clonotype turned up a few times. The chain carries TRBV5-4 and TRBJ2-3; D might be TRBD1 or TRBD2, each matching 7 bases. V dropped 6 bases and J dropped 5 bases, with 16 bases sitting between them. Germline V lookup: CDR1 SGHNT, CDR2 YYREEE (reference sequence). The CDR3 is 14 amino acids. Here the CDR3 reads CASTKTGTKDTQYF. The DNA for the CDR3 is TGTGCCAGCACCAAGACAGGGACTAAAGATACGCAGTATTTT.

Many counts were recorded for this clonotype. The chain recombines TRBV29-1 with TRBJ2-7; D call uncertain. V was cut by 3 bases and J by 0 bases, with 9 bases left in between. The CDR3 is 13 amino acids. Per the germline V gene, CDR1 is SQVTM and CDR2 is ANQGSEA. This CDR3 reads CSVEFKNSYEQYF. CDR3 sequence (DNA): TGCAGCGTTGAGTTCAAGAACTCCTACGAGCAGTACTTC.